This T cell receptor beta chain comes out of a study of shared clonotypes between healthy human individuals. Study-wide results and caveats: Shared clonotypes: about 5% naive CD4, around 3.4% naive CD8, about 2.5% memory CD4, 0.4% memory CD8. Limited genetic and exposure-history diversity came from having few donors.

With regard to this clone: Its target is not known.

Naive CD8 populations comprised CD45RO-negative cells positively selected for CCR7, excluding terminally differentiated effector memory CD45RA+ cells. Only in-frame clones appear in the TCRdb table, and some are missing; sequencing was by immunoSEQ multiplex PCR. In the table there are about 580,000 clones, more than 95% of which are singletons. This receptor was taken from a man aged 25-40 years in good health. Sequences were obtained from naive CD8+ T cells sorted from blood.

The CDR3 DNA reads as TGTGCCAGCAGTTCCGCGACAGGCACATCCTACGAGCAGTACTTC. Its protein is CASSSATGTSYEQYF. V usage is TRBV11-3 and J usage is TRBJ2-7; TRBD1 might be the D (6 bases). Germline values: CDR1 SGHNT, CDR2 YENEEA. V was cut by 6 bases and J by 1 base, with 16 bases left in between. The CDR3 consists of 15 residues.